Listed here are 12 T cell receptor beta chains from one sample, sequenced in a study of cytomegalovirus exposure and HLA in healthy donors. Here immunoSEQ multiplex PCR was the method, and the copy in TCRdb shows in-frame clones only, minus some. The repertoire holds 150,000 to 200,000 clones, with nearly 90% as singletons. The sample consisted of PBMCs. The receptor source for this set is a woman between 18 and 30 years old in good health and CMV-seropositive.

The chain has TRBV16 and TRBJ1-2; tentative D call: TRBD1 (6 bases). Trimming removed 0 bases from V and 4 bases from J, with 9 bases in between. Germline CDR1 and CDR2: KGHSY and FQNENV. The CDR3 totals 14 residues. The CDR3 reads CASSQSRGTYGYTF. The CDR3 DNA follows: TGTGCCAGCAGCCAATCGAGGGGGACCTATGGCTACACCTTC.

The V gene is TRBV4-1, the J gene TRBJ2-7, with 11 bases that match TRBD2. Looked up from germline, CDR1 is MGHRA and CDR2 is YSYEKL. V trimming: 0 bases; J trimming: 6 bases; junction bases outside the gene matches: 16. The CDR3 is made up of 19 amino acids. The CDR3 DNA follows: TGCGCCAGCAGCCAAGAACTCGTAGCGGGAGGGCCTGTAAACAGCGAGCAGTACTTC. Protein: CASSQELVAGGPVNSEQYF.

This clone was detected ten times or more. The CDR3 spells CASRGTLAKNIQYF. CDR3 in DNA: TGTGCCAGCAGGGGCACACTAGCCAAAAACATTCAGTACTTC. J is TRBJ2-4 and V is TRBV28, with unresolved D. The CDR3 covers 14 residues. Germline CDR1 and CDR2: MDHEN and SYDVKM. The V and J ends lost 6 bases and 0 bases respectively, with 9 bases between them.

The chain employs TRBV6-5 and TRBJ2-3; D might be TRBD1 (6 bases). The CDR3 runs to 15 residues. V was pared by 4 bases and J by 6 bases, with 17 bases between. Germline values: CDR1 MNHEY, CDR2 SVGAGI. DNA for the CDR3: TGTGCCAGCAGTTCTCACCTACAGGGACGGGATACGCAGTATTTT. Protein: CASSSHLQGRDTQYF.

The chain links TRBV5-6 to TRBJ2-1, with 11 bases aligning to TRBD2. The V and J ends lost 4 bases and 4 bases, in that order; junction bases with no gene match: 4. The germline V gene encodes CDR1 SGHDT and CDR2 YYEEEE. The CDR3 sequence is 15 residues long. CDR3 loop: CASSVGLAEYNEQFF. CDR3 DNA: TGTGCCAGCAGCGTGGGACTAGCGGAATACAATGAGCAGTTCTTC. The entire variable domain, with the rest obtained from reference TRBV5-6 and TRBJ2-1, is as follows: DAGVTQSPTHLIKTRGQQVTLRCSPKSGHDTVSWYQQALGQGPQFIFQYYEEEERQRGNFPDRFSGHQFPNYSSELNVNALLLGDSALYLCASSVGLAEYNEQFFGPGTRLTVL.

The V call is TRBV7-6, the J call TRBJ2-7; D might be TRBD1 (5 bases). Germline assignment: CDR1 SGHVS and CDR2 FNYEAQ. CDR3 length: 13 residues. Between the trimmed V and J ends, which lost 5 bases and 0 bases, there was a span of 8 bases. The CDR3 is CASSLDISYEQYF. The CDR3, as DNA: TGTGCCAGCAGCCTGGACATCTCCTACGAGCAGTACTTC.

The sample holds a few counts of this clone. The chain is built from TRBV2 and TRBJ1-2, with D perhaps matching TRBD1 (5 bases). V lost 6 bases to trimming and J lost 4 bases, with 18 bases between them. This CDR3 region has 15 residues. Germline CDR1 reads SNHLY; CDR2 reads FYNNEI. The DNA for the CDR3 is TGTGCCAGCAGGAGAGACAGTACTTCCCTCTATGGCTACACCTTC. Translated: CASRRDSTSLYGYTF.

The chain recombines TRBV5-1 with TRBJ2-3, with 11 positions matching TRBD1. The CDR3 totals 16 residues. V shed 5 bases, J shed 3 bases, and the junction held 8 bases outside the gene matches. Germline lookup yields CDR1 SGHRS and CDR2 YFSETQ. CDR3 nucleotides: TGCGCCAGCAGTCCAGGACAGGGGGCTAGTACAGATACGCAGTATTTT. Residues: CASSPGQGASTDTQYF.

The chain is built from TRBV9 and TRBJ2-5; 8 bases agree with TRBD1. This CDR3 region has 14 residues. The junction had 7 bases not matched to a gene; V was cut back by 4 bases and J by 5 bases. Germline V gives CDR1 SGDLS, CDR2 YYNGEE. CDR3 region: CASSPHTGGETQYF. The CDR3 DNA reads as TGTGCCAGCAGCCCACACACAGGGGGGGAGACCCAGTACTTC.

The rearrangement joins TRBV11-3 to TRBJ2-1; tentative D call: TRBD2 (6 bases). There are 14 residues in the CDR3. V lost 5 bases, J lost 9 bases, and 17 bases lay in between. Germline-derived CDR1 and CDR2 are SGHNT and YENEEA. The CDR3 protein is CASSLSGLRGEQFF. The DNA of the CDR3 is TGTGCCAGCAGCCTTTCGGGACTCCGAGGTGAGCAGTTCTTC.

This chain connects TRBV27 to TRBJ2-7; D may be TRBD1 (6 bases). The germline V gene encodes CDR1 MNHEY and CDR2 SMNVEV (reference sequence). This CDR3 is 14 amino acids long. V was shortened by 3 bases and J by 4 bases, with 13 bases between the two germline ends. In DNA form, the CDR3 reads TGTGCCAGCAGTTTCTCCCAGGGGTCGTACGAGCAGTACTTC. Protein: CASSFSQGSYEQYF.

As regards this clone: Other nucleotide sequences from this sample produce the same CDR3. V and J are TRBV11-2 and TRBJ2-7; 8 positions match TRBD2. V was clipped by 1 base and J by 3 bases; unmatched bases: 2. CDR3 length: 14 amino acids. Per the germline V gene, CDR1 is SGHAT and CDR2 is FQNNGV. The chain's CDR3 is CASSLGTSGYEQYF. The CDR3 DNA is TGTGCCAGCAGCTTAGGCACTAGCGGCTACGAGCAGTACTTC.